The sequence of this T cell receptor beta chain was determined in a study of T-cell memory formation after mild COVID-19. On the study more broadly: Among the donors, TCR clusters were largely specific to each donor.

Notes on the study in general: Whether second-wave clones peaking at day 37 were SARS-CoV-2 specific went unconfirmed. Pre-infection memory held some responding clones, suggesting pre-existing cross-reactive T cells responded. CD4+ clones that contracted lay mainly in CM and EM; CD8+ ones lay in EMRA.

From the 5' RACE reads, TCRdb called clonotypes with MiXCR, one entry per CDR3 protein. This repertoire shows about 130,000 distinct CDR3 sequences, about 15% found once; its top ten account for approximately 15%. V was trimmed by 5 bases and J by 1 base, leaving 11 bases between them. The CDR3 has 14 residues. Germline CDR1 and CDR2: SGHTA and FQGNSA. As concerns this clonotype: Its antigen is not known.

The chain carries TRBV7-2 and TRBJ1-1; maybe TRBD1 (5 bases). Input material: PBMCs or a T cell subset sorted from them (not recorded which). The sequence was collected from an adult woman who had mild COVID-19 (a few samples of this study predate the infection). Cell type and time point are not known. The CDR3 nucleotides are TGTGCCAGCAGCCGGAGGGGAGGGAACACTGAAGCTTTCTTT. Translation gives CASSRRGGNTEAFF.